The 20 T cell receptor beta chains in this list originate from one sample, sequenced in a study of blood T cell repertoires in COVID-19. Sequenced by immunoSEQ multiplex PCR; TCRdb stores in-frame clones only, minus some. The data hold roughly 340,000 clones, with around 86% observed a single time. The sequenced sample consisted of peripheral blood. All receptors derive from a woman between 45 and 65 years old with COVID-19, enrolled during active disease.

Only one count was recorded for this clone. The chain is built from TRBV3-1 (or the pseudogene TRBV3-2) and TRBJ1-2; no clear D gene. This CDR3 has 14 residues. Germline CDR1 reads LGHDT; CDR2 reads YNNKEL (reference sequence). The germline V and J ends were trimmed by 2 bases and 8 bases, with 15 bases remaining between them. The CDR3 loop is CASSQRSGPGGYTF. In DNA, the CDR3 is TGTGCCAGCAGCCAAAGGAGCGGGCCGGGGGGCTACACCTTC.

The chain couples TRBV30 to TRBJ1-4; D unresolved. Germline CDR1 GTSNPN, CDR2 SVGIG (reference sequence). The ends were cut back, 0 bases at V and 10 bases at J, with 18 bases in the middle. The CDR3 consists of 15 residues. For the CDR3, the DNA is TGTGCCTGGAGTGTATGGCGGGTTTCTCGGGGAAAACTGTTTTTT. Its translation: CAWSVWRVSRGKLFF. Together with reference TRBV30 and TRBJ1-4, the CDR3 gives the full variable domain: SQTIHQWPATLVQPVGSPLSLECTVEGTSNPNLYWYRQAAGRGLQLLFYSVGIGQISSEVPQNLSASRPQDRQFILSSKKLLLSDSGFYLCAWSVWRVSRGKLFFGSGTQLSVL.

Only one count was recorded for this clone. The rearrangement uses TRBV7-3 and TRBJ2-3, with 7 bases fitting TRBD2. The V and J ends lost 8 bases and 2 bases, in that order; junction bases with no gene match: 7. There are 14 residues in the CDR3. CDR1 and CDR2 (germline): SGHTA, FQGTGA. CDR3 loop: CASGPGLLTDTQYF. CDR3 coding DNA: TGTGCCAGCGGACCGGGACTACTCACAGATACGCAGTATTTT.

This clone has only one observation. The V call is TRBV25-1, the J call TRBJ2-7, with 11 bases aligning to TRBD2. J was trimmed by 3 bases and V by 3 bases; bases with no gene match: 7. The CDR3 length is 16 residues. From germline, CDR1 is MGHDK and CDR2 SYGVNS. The CDR3 sequence is CASSDPTSGRVYEQYF. CDR3 nucleotides: TGTGCCAGCAGTGATCCCACTAGCGGGAGAGTCTACGAGCAGTACTTC.

This clone was seen once. CDR3 nucleotides: TGTGCCAGCAGCCAGGGACTAGCGGCTTTGACCCAGTACTTC. Amino acids: CASSQGLAALTQYF. The chain joins TRBV5-6 to TRBJ2-5; 11 positions agree with TRBD2. The germline gives CDR1 SGHDT, CDR2 YYEEEE. With 4 bases clipped from V and 7 bases from J, the junction kept 6 bases outside the gene matches. This CDR3 has 14 residues.

The V call is TRBV7-6, the J call TRBJ1-4, with D hard to call. Germline CDR1 and CDR2: SGHVS and FNYEAQ. The ends were cut back, 1 base at V and 9 bases at J, with 3 bases in the middle. CDR3 length: 11 residues. The CDR3 nucleotides read TGTGCCAGCAGCTTAGATAAAAAACTGTTTTTT. It translates to CASSLDKKLFF.

The chain is built from TRBV21-1 and TRBJ1-1. TRBV21-1 is reported as a pseudogene. CDR3 size: 15 residues. The DNA of the CDR3 is TGTGCCAGCAGCAAGGGGGACTCAGAGAACACTGAAGCTTTCTTT. Amino acid sequence: CASSKGDSENTEAFF.

V gene TRBV7-2 combines with J gene TRBJ1-1; D gene uncertain. CDR3 length: 15 amino acids. CDR1 and CDR2 (germline): SGHTA, FQGNSA. V was clipped by 3 bases and J by 2 bases, with 13 bases between them. The CDR3 is CASSFDLRGNTEAFF. The CDR3 DNA reads as TGTGCCAGCAGCTTCGATTTGCGCGGAAACACTGAAGCTTTCTTT. The full variable domain, rest sourced from reference TRBV7-2 and TRBJ1-1, is GAGVSQSPSNKVTEKGKDVELRCDPISGHTALYWYRQSLGQGLEFLIYFQGNSAPDKSGLPSDRFSAERTGGSVSTLTIQRTQQEDSAVYLCASSFDLRGNTEAFFGQGTRLTVV.

The chain carries TRBV27 and TRBJ1-3; 12 nucleotides line up with TRBD1. The J segment lost 0 bases and the V segment lost 6 bases, leaving 6 bases of the junction unmatched. Germline lookup yields CDR1 MNHEY and CDR2 SMNVEV (reference sequence). CDR3 length: 17 residues. DNA of the CDR3: TGTGCCAGCAGCAGGGACAGGGGGCCAGCCTCTGGAAACACCATATATTTT. It codes for CASSRDRGPASGNTIYF.

The chain uses TRBV11-2 and TRBJ2-7; 9 bases align to TRBD2. The CDR3 extends over 20 amino acids. Germline values: CDR1 SGHAT, CDR2 FQNNGV. The junction had 20 bases not matched to a gene; V was cut back by 0 bases and J by 5 bases. CDR3 amino acids: CASSLEVEWWVAGDSHEQYF. As DNA, the CDR3 is TGTGCCAGCAGCTTAGAAGTTGAATGGTGGGTAGCGGGAGATTCGCACGAGCAGTACTTC.

The chain recombines TRBV19 with TRBJ1-2, with 12 bases aligning to TRBD1. Germline V gene sequence: CDR1 LNHDA, CDR2 SQIVND (reference sequence). The CDR3 loop spans 16 amino acids. Trimming removed 4 bases from V and 9 bases from J; junction bases left unmatched: 12. CDR3 DNA sequence: TGTGCCAGTAGTACCGGGACAGGGGGCCCCGGGGGCAGCTACACCTTC. Its translation: CASSTGTGGPGGSYTF.

The V and J genes are TRBV29-1 and TRBJ2-7, with 13 bases identical to TRBD2. The ends lost 1 base at V and 1 base at J; junction bases unmatched: 4. CDR1 is SQVTM and CDR2 is ANQGSEA in the germline V gene. The CDR3 sequence is 16 residues long. The CDR3 spells CSVEGLAGGKSYEQYF. The CDR3 region has the DNA TGCAGCGTTGAAGGACTAGCGGGAGGAAAATCCTACGAGCAGTACTTC.

The chain is built from TRBV6-1 and TRBJ1-6; no reliable D call. Deletions cut 0 bases from V and 12 bases from J, with 12 bases between. This CDR3 comprises 14 residues. Germline V gene sequence: CDR1 MNHNS, CDR2 SASEGT. CDR3 sequence: CASSEASNSLPLHF. CDR3 nucleotide sequence: TGTGCCAGCAGTGAAGCGTCGAACAGCTTACCCCTCCACTTT.

This clone was picked up a small number of times. J is TRBJ2-7 and V is TRBV10-1, with 9 bases lining up with TRBD2. The CDR3 spans 16 residues. V was pared by 1 base and J by 7 bases, with 11 bases of the junction left unmatched. Germline-derived CDR1 and CDR2 are WNHNN and SYGVQD (reference sequence). The CDR3 protein is CASSEYEVAGAGEQYF. CDR3 sequence (DNA): TGCGCCAGCAGTGAGTATGAGGTAGCGGGAGCGGGTGAGCAGTACTTC.

The CDR3 nucleotides are TGTGCCAGTAGTGGATGGGGGACGGGACAGGGGACTACAACTGCCTACGAGCAGTACTTC. Its translation: CASSGWGTGQGTTTAYEQYF. V usage is TRBV19 and J usage is TRBJ2-7; 10 bases align to TRBD1. The V gene's germline CDR1 is LNHDA and CDR2 SQIVND (reference sequence). The CDR3 loop spans 20 amino acids. Trimming cost V 5 bases and J 2 bases; bases outside gene matches: 21.

The chain combines TRBV30 with TRBJ2-1; TRBD2 is a possible D gene (5 bases). Germline V gives CDR1 GTSNPN, CDR2 SVGIG (reference sequence). The CDR3 totals 13 residues. V dropped 4 bases and J dropped 11 bases, with 18 bases sitting between them. The DNA for the CDR3 is TGTGCCTGGACCCTCTTAGGGCTAGCAAAGCAGTTCTTC. Translating gives CAWTLLGLAKQFF.

The V gene is TRBV27, the J gene TRBJ2-7, with D unclear. This CDR3 is built from 14 residues. With 3 bases removed from V and 4 bases from J, the gap between germline ends came to 13 bases. CDR1 is MNHEY and CDR2 is SMNVEV in the germline V gene (reference sequence). The CDR3 region has the DNA TGTGCCAGCAGTTTTTCCAGCGACGGGTACGAGCAGTACTTC. Translation gives CASSFSSDGYEQYF.

The chain uses TRBV7-9 and TRBJ2-1; the match to TRBD2 covers 9 bases. In germline, CDR1 is SEHNR, CDR2 FQNEAQ (reference sequence). Trimming cost V 0 bases and J 0 bases; bases outside gene matches: 9. The CDR3 extends over 19 amino acids. The CDR3 sequence is CASSLAQGGRESSYNEQFF. The DNA of the CDR3 is TGTGCCAGCAGCTTAGCGCAGGGCGGGAGGGAGAGCTCCTACAATGAGCAGTTCTTC.

Details on this clone: Mismatch with germline at one junction end may stem from a read error. The J gene is TRBJ2-7, the V gene TRBV7-7, with a tentative D call TRBD1 (5 bases). Germline V gene lookup returns CDR1 SSHAT and CDR2 FNYEAQ (reference sequence). CDR3 length: 14 amino acids. CDR3 in amino acids: CASSLRSGSHEQYF. The CDR3 DNA sequence: TGTGCTAGCAGCTTAAGGTCAGGGTCCCACGAGCAGTACTTC.

This rearrangement joins TRBV7-2 to TRBJ1-1, with 12 nucleotides matching TRBD1. CDR1 is SGHTA, CDR2 FQGNSA, per germline. This CDR3 has 14 residues. The J segment lost 11 bases and the V segment lost 2 bases, leaving 6 bases of the junction unmatched. CDR3 nucleotide sequence: TGTGCCAGCAGCTTAATGGGACAGGGGGCGGGGGCTTTCTTT. Translating gives CASSLMGQGAGAFF.